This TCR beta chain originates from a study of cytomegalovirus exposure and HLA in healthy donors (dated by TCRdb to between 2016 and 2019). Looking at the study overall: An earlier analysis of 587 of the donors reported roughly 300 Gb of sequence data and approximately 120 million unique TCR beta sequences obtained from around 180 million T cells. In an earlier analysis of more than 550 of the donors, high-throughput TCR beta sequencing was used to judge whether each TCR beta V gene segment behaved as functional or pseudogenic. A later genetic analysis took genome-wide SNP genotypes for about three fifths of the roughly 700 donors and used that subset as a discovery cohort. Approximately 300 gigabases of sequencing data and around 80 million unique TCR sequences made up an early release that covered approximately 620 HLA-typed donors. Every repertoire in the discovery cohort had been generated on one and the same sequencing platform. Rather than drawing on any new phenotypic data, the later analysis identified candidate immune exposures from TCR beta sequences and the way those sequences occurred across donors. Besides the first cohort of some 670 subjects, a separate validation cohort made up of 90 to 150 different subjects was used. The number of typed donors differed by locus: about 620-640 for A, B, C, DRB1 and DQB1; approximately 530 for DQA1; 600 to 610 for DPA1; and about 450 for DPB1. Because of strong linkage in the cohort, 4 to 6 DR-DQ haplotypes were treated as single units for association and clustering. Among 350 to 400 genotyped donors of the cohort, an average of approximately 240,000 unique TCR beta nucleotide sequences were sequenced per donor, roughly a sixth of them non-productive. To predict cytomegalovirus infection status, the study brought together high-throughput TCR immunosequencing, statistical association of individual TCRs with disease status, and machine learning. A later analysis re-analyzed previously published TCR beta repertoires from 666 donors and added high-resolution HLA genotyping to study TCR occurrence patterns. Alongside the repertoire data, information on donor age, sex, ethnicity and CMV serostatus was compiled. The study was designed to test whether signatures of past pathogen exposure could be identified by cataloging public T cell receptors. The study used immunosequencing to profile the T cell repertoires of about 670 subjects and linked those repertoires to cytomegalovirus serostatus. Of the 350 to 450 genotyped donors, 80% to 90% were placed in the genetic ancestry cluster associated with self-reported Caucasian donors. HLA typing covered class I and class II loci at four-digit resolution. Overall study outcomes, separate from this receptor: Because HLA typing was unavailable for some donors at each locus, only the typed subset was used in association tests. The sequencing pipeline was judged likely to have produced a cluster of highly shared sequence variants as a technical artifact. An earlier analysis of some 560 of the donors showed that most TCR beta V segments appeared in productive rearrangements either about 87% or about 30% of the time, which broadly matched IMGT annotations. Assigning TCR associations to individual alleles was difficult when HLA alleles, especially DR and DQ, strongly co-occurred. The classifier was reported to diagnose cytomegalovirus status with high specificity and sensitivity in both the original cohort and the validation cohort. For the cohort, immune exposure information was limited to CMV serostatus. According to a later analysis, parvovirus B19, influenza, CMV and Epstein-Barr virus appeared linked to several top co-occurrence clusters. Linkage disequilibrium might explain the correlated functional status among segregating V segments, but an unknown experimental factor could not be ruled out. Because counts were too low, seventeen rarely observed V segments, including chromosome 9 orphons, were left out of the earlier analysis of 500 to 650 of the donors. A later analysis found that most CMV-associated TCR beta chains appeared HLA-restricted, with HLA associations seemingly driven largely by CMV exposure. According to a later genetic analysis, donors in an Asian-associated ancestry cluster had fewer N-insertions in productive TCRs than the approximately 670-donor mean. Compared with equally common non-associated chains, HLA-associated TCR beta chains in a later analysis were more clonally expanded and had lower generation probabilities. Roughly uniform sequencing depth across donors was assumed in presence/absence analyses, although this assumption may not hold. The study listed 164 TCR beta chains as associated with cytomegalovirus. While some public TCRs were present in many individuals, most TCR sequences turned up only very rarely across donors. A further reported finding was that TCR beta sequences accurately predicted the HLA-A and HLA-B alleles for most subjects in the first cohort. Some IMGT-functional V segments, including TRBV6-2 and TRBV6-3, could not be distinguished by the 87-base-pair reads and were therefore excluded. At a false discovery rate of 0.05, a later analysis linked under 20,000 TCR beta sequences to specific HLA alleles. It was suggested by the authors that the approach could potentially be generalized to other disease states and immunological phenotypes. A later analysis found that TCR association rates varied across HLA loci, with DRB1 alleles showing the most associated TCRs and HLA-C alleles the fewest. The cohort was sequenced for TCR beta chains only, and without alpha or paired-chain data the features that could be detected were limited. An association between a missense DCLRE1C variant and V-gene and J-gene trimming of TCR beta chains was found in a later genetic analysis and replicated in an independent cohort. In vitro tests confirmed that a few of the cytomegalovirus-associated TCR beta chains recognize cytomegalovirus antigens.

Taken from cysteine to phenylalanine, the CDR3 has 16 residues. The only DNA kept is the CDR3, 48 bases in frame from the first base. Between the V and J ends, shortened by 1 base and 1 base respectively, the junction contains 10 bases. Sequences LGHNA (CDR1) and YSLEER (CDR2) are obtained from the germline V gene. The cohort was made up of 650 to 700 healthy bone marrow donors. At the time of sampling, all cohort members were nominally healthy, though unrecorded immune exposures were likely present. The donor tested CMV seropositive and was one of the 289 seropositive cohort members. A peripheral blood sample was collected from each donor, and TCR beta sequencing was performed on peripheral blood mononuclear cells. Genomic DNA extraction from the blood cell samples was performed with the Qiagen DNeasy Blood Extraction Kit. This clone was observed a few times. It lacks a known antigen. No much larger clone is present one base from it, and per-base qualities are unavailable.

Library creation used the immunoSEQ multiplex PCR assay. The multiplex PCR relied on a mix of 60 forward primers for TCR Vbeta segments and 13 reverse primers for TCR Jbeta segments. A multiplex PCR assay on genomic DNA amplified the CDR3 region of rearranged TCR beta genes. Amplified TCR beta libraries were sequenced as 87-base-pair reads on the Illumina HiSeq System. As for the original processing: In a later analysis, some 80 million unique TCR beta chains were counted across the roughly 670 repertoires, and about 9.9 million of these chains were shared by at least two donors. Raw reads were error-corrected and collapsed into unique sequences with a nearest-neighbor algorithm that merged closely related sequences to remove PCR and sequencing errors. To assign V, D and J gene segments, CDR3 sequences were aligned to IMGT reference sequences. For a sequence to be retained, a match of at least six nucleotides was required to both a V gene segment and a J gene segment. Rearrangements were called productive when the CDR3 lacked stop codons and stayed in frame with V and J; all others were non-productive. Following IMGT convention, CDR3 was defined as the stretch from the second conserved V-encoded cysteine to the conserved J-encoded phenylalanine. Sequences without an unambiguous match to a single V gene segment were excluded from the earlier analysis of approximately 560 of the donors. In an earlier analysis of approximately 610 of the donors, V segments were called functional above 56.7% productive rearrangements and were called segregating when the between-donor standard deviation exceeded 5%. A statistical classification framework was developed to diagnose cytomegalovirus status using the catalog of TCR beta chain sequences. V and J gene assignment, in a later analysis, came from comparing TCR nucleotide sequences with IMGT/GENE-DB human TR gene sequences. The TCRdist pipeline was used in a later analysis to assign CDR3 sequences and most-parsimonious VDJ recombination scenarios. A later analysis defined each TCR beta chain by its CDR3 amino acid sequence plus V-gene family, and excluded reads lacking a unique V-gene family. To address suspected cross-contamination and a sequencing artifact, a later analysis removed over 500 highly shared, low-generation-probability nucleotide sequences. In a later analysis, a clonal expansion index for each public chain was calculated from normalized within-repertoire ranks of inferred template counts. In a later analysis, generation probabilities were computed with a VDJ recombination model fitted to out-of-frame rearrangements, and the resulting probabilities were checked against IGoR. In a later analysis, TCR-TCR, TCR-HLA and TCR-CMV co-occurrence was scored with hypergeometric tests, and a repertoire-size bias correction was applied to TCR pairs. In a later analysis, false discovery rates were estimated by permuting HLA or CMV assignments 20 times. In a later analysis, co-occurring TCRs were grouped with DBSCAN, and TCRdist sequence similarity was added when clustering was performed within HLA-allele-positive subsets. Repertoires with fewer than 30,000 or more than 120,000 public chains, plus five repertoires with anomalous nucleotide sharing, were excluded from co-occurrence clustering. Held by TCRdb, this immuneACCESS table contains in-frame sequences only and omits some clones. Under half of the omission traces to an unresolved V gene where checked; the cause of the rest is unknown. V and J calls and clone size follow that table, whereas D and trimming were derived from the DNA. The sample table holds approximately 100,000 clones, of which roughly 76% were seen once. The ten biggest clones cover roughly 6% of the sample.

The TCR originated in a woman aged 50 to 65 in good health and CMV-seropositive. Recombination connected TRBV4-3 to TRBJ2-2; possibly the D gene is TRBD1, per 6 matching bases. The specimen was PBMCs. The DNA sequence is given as TGCGCCAGCAGCCAAGTTTGGGGGCGGAACACCGGGGAGCTGTTTTTT. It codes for CASSQVWGRNTGELFF.